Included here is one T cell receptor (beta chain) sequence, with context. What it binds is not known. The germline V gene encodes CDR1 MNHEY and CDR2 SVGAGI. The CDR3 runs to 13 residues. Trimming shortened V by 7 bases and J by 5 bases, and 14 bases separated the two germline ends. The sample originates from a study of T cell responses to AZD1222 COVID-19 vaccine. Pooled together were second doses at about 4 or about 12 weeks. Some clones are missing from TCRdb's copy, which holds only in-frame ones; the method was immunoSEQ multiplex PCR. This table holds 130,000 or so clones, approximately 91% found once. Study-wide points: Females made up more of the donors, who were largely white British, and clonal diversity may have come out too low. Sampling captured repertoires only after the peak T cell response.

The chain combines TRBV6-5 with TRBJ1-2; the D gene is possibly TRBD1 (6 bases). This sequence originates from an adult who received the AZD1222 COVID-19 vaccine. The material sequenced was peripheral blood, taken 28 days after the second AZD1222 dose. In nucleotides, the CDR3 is TGTGCCAGCAATCCGGACAGAGGGTATGGCTACACCTTC. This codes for CASNPDRGYGYTF.